The T cell receptor (beta chain) described here comes from a study of beta chain features in type 1 diabetes. General study results and limits: Patients with type 1 diabetes carried fewer insertions and had more deletions at their VDJ junctions.

This clone has just a few counts. Its antigen is still unknown. All of the isolated RNA was reverse transcribed, so expressed TCRB transcripts were sequenced. Data came from immunoSEQ multiplex PCR; TCRdb stores just in-frame clones and leaves some out. The sample consists of about 230,000 clones, over 7.5% of them appearing once. Germline loops: CDR1 MNHNS, CDR2 SASEGT. This CDR3 is 14 amino acids long. V shed 7 bases and J 8 bases; nucleotides not matched to a gene: 8. The chain carries TRBV6-1 and TRBJ2-1; 10 nucleotides line up with TRBD2. This clonotype originated in a young woman in good health. The sequencing input was naive CD4+ T cells from blood. CDR3 residues: CASKTGTSEYEQFF. In DNA, the CDR3 is TGTGCCAGCAAAACGGGGACTAGCGAGTATGAGCAGTTCTTC.